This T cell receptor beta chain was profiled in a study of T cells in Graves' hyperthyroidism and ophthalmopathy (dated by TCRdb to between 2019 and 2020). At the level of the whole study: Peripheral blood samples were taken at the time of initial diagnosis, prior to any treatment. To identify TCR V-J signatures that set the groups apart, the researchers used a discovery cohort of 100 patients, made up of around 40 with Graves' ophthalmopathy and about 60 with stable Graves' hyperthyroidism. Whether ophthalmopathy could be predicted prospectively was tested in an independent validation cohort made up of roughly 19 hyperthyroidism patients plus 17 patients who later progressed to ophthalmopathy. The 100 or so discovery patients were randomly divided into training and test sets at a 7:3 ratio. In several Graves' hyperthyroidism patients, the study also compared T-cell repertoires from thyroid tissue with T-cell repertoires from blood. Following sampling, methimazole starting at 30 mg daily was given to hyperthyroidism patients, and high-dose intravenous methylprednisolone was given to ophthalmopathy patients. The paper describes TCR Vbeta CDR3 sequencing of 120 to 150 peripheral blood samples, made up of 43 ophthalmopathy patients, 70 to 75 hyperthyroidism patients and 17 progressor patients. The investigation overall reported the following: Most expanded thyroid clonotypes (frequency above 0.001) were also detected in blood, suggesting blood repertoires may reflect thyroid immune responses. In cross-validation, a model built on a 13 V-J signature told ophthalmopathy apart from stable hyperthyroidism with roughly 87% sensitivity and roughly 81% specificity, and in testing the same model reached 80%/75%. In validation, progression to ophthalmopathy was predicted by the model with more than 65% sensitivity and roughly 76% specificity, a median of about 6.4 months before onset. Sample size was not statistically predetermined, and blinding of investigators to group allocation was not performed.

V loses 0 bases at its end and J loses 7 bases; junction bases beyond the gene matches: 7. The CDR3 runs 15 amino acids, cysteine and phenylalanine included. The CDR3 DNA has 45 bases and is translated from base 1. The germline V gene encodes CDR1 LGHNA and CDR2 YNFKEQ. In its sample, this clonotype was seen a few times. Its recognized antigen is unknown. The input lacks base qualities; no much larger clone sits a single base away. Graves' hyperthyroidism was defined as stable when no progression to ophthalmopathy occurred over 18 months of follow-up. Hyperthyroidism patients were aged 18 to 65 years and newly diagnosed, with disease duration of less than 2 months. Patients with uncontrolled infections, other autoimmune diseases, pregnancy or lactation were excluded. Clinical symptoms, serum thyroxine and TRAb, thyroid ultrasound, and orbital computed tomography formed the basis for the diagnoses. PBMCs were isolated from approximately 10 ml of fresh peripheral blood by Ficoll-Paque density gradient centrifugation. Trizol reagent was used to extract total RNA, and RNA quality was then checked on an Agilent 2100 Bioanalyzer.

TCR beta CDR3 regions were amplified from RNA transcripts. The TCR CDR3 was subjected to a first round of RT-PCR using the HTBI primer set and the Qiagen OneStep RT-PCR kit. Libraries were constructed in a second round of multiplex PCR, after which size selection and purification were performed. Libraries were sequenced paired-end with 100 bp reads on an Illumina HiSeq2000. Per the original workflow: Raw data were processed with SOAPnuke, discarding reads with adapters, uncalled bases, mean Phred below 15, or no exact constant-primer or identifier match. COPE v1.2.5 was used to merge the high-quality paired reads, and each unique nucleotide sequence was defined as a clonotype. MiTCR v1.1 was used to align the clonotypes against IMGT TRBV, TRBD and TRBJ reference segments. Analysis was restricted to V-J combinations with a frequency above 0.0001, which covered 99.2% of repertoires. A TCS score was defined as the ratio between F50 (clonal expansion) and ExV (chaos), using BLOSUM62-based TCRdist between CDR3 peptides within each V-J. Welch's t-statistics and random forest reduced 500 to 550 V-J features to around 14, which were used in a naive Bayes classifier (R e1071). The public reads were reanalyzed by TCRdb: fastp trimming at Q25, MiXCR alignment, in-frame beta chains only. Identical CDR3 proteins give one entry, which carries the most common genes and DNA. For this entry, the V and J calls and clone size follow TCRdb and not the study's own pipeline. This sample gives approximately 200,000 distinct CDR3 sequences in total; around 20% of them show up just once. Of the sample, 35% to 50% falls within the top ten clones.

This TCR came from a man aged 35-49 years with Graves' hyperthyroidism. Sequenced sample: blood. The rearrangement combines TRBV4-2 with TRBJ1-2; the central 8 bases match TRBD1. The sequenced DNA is TGTGCCAGCAGCCAAGATTACCAGGGGGCTGGTGGCTACACCTTC. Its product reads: CASSQDYQGAGGYTF.